These 30 T cell receptor beta chains came from one sample sequenced in a study of blood T cell repertoires in COVID-19. Sequenced by immunoSEQ multiplex PCR; TCRdb stores in-frame clones only, minus some. The data contain about 330,000 clones, roughly 87% of them singletons. The source material was peripheral blood. Receptors were obtained from a man in his thirties or forties with COVID-19, enrolled during active disease.

J is TRBJ1-2 and V is TRBV29-1, with 11 bases matching TRBD1. Germline V lookup: CDR1 SQVTM, CDR2 ANQGSEA. The V and J ends lost 7 bases and 7 bases, in that order; junction bases with no gene match: 11. This CDR3 spans 14 amino acids. The CDR3 loop reads CSAVTGTGGSGYTF. CDR3 DNA: TGCAGCGCTGTTACCGGGACAGGGGGTTCTGGCTACACCTTC.

This clone was picked up many times. CDR3 in DNA: TGCGCCAGCAGTCATATCCGGTTCGACGAGCAGTACTTC. The encoded protein is CASSHIRFDEQYF. The chain uses TRBV23-1 and TRBJ2-7; D remains unclear. TRBV23-1 is designated an ORF whose function remains uncertain. This CDR3 region has 13 residues. With 3 bases removed from V and 5 bases from J, the gap between germline ends came to 11 bases.

The chain couples TRBV7-3 to TRBJ2-5; no definite D call. The ends were cut back, 5 bases at V and 5 bases at J, with 18 bases in the middle. Germline V gene data show CDR1 as SGHTA and CDR2 as FQGTGA. The CDR3 runs 15 residues. CDR3 residues: CASSPSMRRLETQYF. CDR3 coding DNA: TGTGCCAGCAGCCCCTCGATGAGGAGATTGGAGACCCAGTACTTC.

The J gene is TRBJ1-1, the V gene TRBV7-9; TRBD1 is a possible D gene (5 bases). The CDR3 length is 17 residues. Between the trimmed V and J ends, which lost 7 bases and 4 bases, there was a span of 25 bases. Germline V lookup: CDR1 SEHNR, CDR2 FQNEAQ (reference sequence). In DNA form, the CDR3 reads TGTGCCAGCATCCAGGGTCCTTCCCGATGGTTAGGCACTGAAGCTTTCTTT. Protein: CASIQGPSRWLGTEAFF.

The V call is TRBV28, the J call TRBJ1-2; D is ambiguous. V lost 3 bases to trimming and J lost 7 bases, with 6 bases between them. In germline, CDR1 is MDHEN, CDR2 SYDVKM. This CDR3 has 11 amino acids. The CDR3 sequence: CASSLRSGYTF. Here the CDR3 DNA reads TGTGCCAGCAGTTTGAGGAGTGGCTACACCTTC.

The chain combines TRBV3-1 (or the pseudogene TRBV3-2) with TRBJ1-2; D is possibly TRBD1 (5 bases). This CDR3 has 15 residues. Germline V gene sequence: CDR1 LGHDT, CDR2 YNNKEL (reference sequence). Trimming took 0 bases from V and 3 from J, leaving 11 bases between them. The CDR3 region is CASSQEVPGHYGYTF. CDR3 nucleotides: TGTGCCAGCAGCCAAGAGGTCCCAGGGCACTATGGCTACACCTTC.

The V and J genes are TRBV12-3 or TRBV12-4 and TRBJ2-1; D ambiguous. V lost 7 bases and J lost 4, with 5 bases in between. The CDR3 runs 11 residues. The CDR3 nucleotides read TGTGCCAGCACCCAATACAATGAGCAGTTCTTC. The encoded protein is CASTQYNEQFF.

This chain connects TRBV27 to TRBJ2-1; 7 nucleotides match TRBD1. Germline V gene lookup returns CDR1 MNHEY and CDR2 SMNVEV (reference sequence). Germline trimming cut 3 bases from V and 1 base from J; bases unmatched to any gene: 6. This CDR3 region has 16 residues. CDR3 protein: CASSFYRGLSYNEQFF. Here the CDR3 DNA reads TGTGCCAGCAGTTTTTATAGGGGGCTTTCCTACAATGAGCAGTTCTTC.

The V and J genes are TRBV4-2 and TRBJ2-3, with 12 bases lining up with TRBD2. CDR1 LGHNA and CDR2 YNFKEQ come from the germline V gene. The ends lost 1 base at V and 3 bases at J; junction bases unmatched: 11. The CDR3 is 19 residues long. The CDR3 protein is CASSQGTLAGGPWTDTQYF. In nucleotides, the CDR3 is TGTGCCAGCAGCCAAGGAACACTAGCGGGAGGCCCTTGGACAGATACGCAGTATTTT.

This chain uses TRBV18 with TRBJ2-1, with TRBD1 matching 8 bases. This CDR3 contains 16 residues. CDR1 KGHSH and CDR2 LQKENI come from the germline V gene. J gave up 2 bases and V 3 bases, and 6 bases lay outside the gene matches. The CDR3 reads CASSPDRDRPYNEQFF. DNA for the CDR3: TGTGCCAGCTCACCGGACAGGGATAGGCCCTACAATGAGCAGTTCTTC.

This clone came up once. The chain is built from TRBV19 and TRBJ1-2; D is undetermined. The CDR3 contains 16 residues. Trimming removed 2 bases at V and 7 bases at J, with 20 bases between. Looked up from germline, CDR1 is LNHDA and CDR2 is SQIVND (reference sequence). The CDR3, as DNA: TGTGCCAGTAGTATATCGGAGAGGTTAATCATAAGTGGCTACACCTTC. Protein product: CASSISERLIISGYTF.

The J gene is TRBJ2-7, the V gene TRBV11-3; 7 positions agree with TRBD2. Germline V gene sequence: CDR1 SGHNT, CDR2 YENEEA. The length of the CDR3 is 16 residues. With 0 bases clipped from V and 2 bases from J, the junction kept 7 bases outside the gene matches. This chain's CDR3 is CASSLDGRAGTYEQYF. The CDR3 nucleotides are TGTGCCAGCAGCTTAGATGGGCGAGCGGGGACCTACGAGCAGTACTTC.

The DNA of the CDR3 is TGTGCCAGCAGTTACCAAAAAACTGACAGGGAGGTTCAAGCTTTCTTT. This encodes CASSYQKTDREVQAFF. The V gene is TRBV6-5, the J gene TRBJ1-1, with 7 bases lining up with TRBD1. The V gene's germline CDR1 is MNHEY and CDR2 SVGAGI. This CDR3 region has 16 residues. V lost 2 bases to trimming and J lost 9 bases; unmatched junction nucleotides: 15.

The V gene is TRBV5-4, the J gene TRBJ2-7; 13 bases align to TRBD2. The germline V gene encodes CDR1 SGHNT and CDR2 YYREEE (reference sequence). The trim removed 4 bases at V and 3 bases at J, leaving 7 bases unmatched. This CDR3 has 16 residues. CDR3 amino acids: CASSTRLAGGIYEQYF. The CDR3 coding sequence is TGTGCCAGCAGCACAAGACTAGCGGGAGGTATCTACGAGCAGTACTTC. Complete variable domain (other parts from reference TRBV5-4 and TRBJ2-7): ETGVTQSPTHLIKTRGQQVTLRCSSQSGHNTVSWYQQALGQGPQFIFQYYREEENGRGNFPPRFSGLQFPNYSSELNVNALELDDSALYLCASSTRLAGGIYEQYFGPGTRLTVT.

This chain connects TRBV11-3 to TRBJ2-3; D uncertain. The CDR3 sequence is 16 residues long. The V and J ends lost 1 base and 0 bases respectively, with 11 bases between them. The germline gives CDR1 SGHNT, CDR2 YENEEA. This CDR3 is CASSLAARISTDTQYF. The CDR3 bases are TGTGCCAGCAGCTTAGCAGCGAGGATAAGCACAGATACGCAGTATTTT.

The chain has TRBV19 and TRBJ1-3; TRBD1 is a possible D gene (5 bases). CDR1 LNHDA and CDR2 SQIVND come from the germline V gene (reference sequence). V was shortened by 5 bases and J by 0 bases, with 14 bases between the two germline ends. The CDR3 loop spans 16 amino acids. The CDR3 sequence: CASSGIDSNSGNTIYF. DNA of the CDR3: TGTGCCAGTAGTGGAATCGACAGCAACTCTGGAAACACCATATATTTT.

The chain has TRBV28 and TRBJ2-7, with 8 positions matching TRBD2. The J segment lost 4 bases and the V segment lost 2 bases, leaving 4 bases of the junction unmatched. Germline V gene sequence: CDR1 MDHEN, CDR2 SYDVKM. The CDR3 length is 14 residues. CDR3 sequence: CASSLAGGSYEQYF. CDR3 coding DNA: TGTGCCAGCAGTTTAGCGGGAGGATCGTACGAGCAGTACTTC.

This clone has just one count. The chain employs TRBV5-6 and TRBJ2-4; 7 positions match TRBD2. Germline V gene sequence: CDR1 SGHDT, CDR2 YYEEEE. The junction had 14 bases not matched to a gene; V was cut back by 0 bases and J by 5 bases. The length of the CDR3 is 18 residues. This CDR3 reads CASSLEGFAGRGQNIQYF. CDR3 coding DNA: TGTGCCAGCAGCTTGGAAGGGTTCGCAGGGAGGGGCCAAAACATTCAGTACTTC.

The chain carries TRBV6-6 and TRBJ2-2, with 10 nucleotides matching TRBD1. V gave up 6 bases and J gave up 2 bases; unmatched junction bases: 6. This CDR3 comprises 16 residues. Germline assignment: CDR1 MNHNY and CDR2 SVGAGI (reference sequence). CDR3 in amino acids: CASSTRQGANTGELFF. The DNA for the CDR3 is TGTGCCAGCAGCACACGACAGGGGGCCAACACCGGGGAGCTGTTTTTT.

This clone was detected only a few times. The chain combines TRBV7-9 with TRBJ2-7; TRBD2 agrees at 9 bases. The germline gives CDR1 SEHNR, CDR2 FQNEAQ (reference sequence). CDR3 size: 15 residues. Trimming cost V 3 bases and J 4 bases; bases outside gene matches: 7. The CDR3 loop is CASSFQGTSRYEQYF. The CDR3 DNA reads TGTGCCAGCAGCTTCCAAGGGACTAGCCGATACGAGCAGTACTTC.

The chain is built from TRBV10-3 and TRBJ1-6; the D is unclear. The germline gives CDR1 ENHRY, CDR2 SYGVKD. The V end lost 0 bases, the J end lost 6 bases, and 9 bases lay between the germline ends. The CDR3 loop spans 15 amino acids. CDR3 sequence reads: CAISESAGLNSPLHF. DNA of the CDR3: TGTGCCATCAGTGAGTCCGCGGGCCTTAATTCACCCCTCCACTTT.

The chain is built from TRBV5-1 and TRBJ2-7; TRBD2 might be the D (6 bases). Germline lookup yields CDR1 SGHRS and CDR2 YFSETQ. The CDR3 length is 16 residues. V was cut by 4 bases and J by 0 bases, with 17 bases left in between. DNA for the CDR3: TGCGCCAGCAGCCCCCTGTGGGGGGAACGCTCCTACGAGCAGTACTTC. Amino acids: CASSPLWGERSYEQYF.

The chain links TRBV7-2 to TRBJ2-3; no clear D gene. This CDR3 is 15 amino acids long. CDR1 and CDR2 from the germline V gene are SGHTA and FQGNSA. Trimming took off 5 bases at V and 0 bases at J, with 12 bases between the two ends. The CDR3 coding sequence is TGTGCCAGCAGCGCCGGTCCCTCTAGCACAGATACGCAGTATTTT. Translation: CASSAGPSSTDTQYF. The whole variable domain, remainder taken from reference TRBV7-2 and TRBJ2-3, is GAGVSQSPSNKVTEKGKDVELRCDPISGHTALYWYRQSLGQGLEFLIYFQGNSAPDKSGLPSDRFSAERTGGSVSTLTIQRTQQEDSAVYLCASSAGPSSTDTQYFGPGTRLTVL.

This clone was detected once. This chain uses TRBV6-5 with TRBJ1-2; TRBD1 aligns across 9 bases. The CDR3 contains 15 residues. Germline CDR1 reads MNHEY; CDR2 reads SVGAGI. V lost 6 bases, J lost 4 bases, and 9 bases stayed unmatched. The CDR3 coding sequence is TGTGCCAGCAGCCTCCGGGACAGGGCGGTCTATGGCTACACCTTC. This codes for CASSLRDRAVYGYTF.

The CDR3: CASSFRQEQTQYF. The CDR3 DNA follows: TGCGCCAGCAGCTTTCGACAAGAACAGACCCAGTACTTC. J is TRBJ2-5 and V is TRBV5-1; D gene ambiguous. Trimming cost V 2 bases and J 6 bases, with 11 bases left between them. This CDR3 spans 13 amino acids. Germline-derived CDR1 and CDR2 are SGHRS and YFSETQ.

The chain combines TRBV3-1 (or the pseudogene TRBV3-2) with TRBJ1-2, with D possibly being TRBD1 (6 bases). V dropped 2 bases and J dropped 2 bases, with 9 bases sitting between them. Germline V CDR1 and CDR2: LGHDT, YNNKEL (reference sequence). The CDR3 is made up of 14 amino acids. Here the CDR3 DNA reads TGTGCCAGCAGCCAACACACAGGGAACTATGGCTACACCTTC. Translation gives CASSQHTGNYGYTF.

The genes are TRBV7-9 and TRBJ2-3; 12 positions agree with TRBD2. This CDR3 has 15 residues. The V gene's germline CDR1 is SEHNR and CDR2 FQNEAQ (reference sequence). V was clipped by 3 bases and J by 6 bases; unmatched bases: 4. The CDR3: CASSFLAGGMDTQYF. Here the CDR3 DNA reads TGTGCCAGCAGCTTTCTAGCGGGAGGGATGGATACGCAGTATTTT. The full variable domain, in which reference TRBV7-9 and TRBJ2-3 provide the parts outside the CDR3, is DTGVSQNPRHKITKRGQNVTFRCDPISEHNRLYWYRQTLGQGPEFLTYFQNEAQLEKSRLLSDRFSAERPKGSFSTLEIQRTEQGDSAMYLCASSFLAGGMDTQYFGPGTRLTVL.

This clone was seen a single time. The chain's CDR3 is CASSFSGTGSVLTF. CDR3 DNA: TGTGCCAGCAGCTTCTCCGGGACAGGAAGCGTCCTGACTTTC. The J gene is TRBJ2-6, the V gene TRBV7-3; 8 nucleotides align to TRBD1. The trim removed 3 bases at V and 12 bases at J, leaving 7 bases unmatched. The CDR3 is made up of 14 amino acids. Per germline, CDR1 SGHTA and CDR2 FQGTGA.

V gene TRBV7-2 combines with J gene TRBJ2-5; D ambiguous. Trimming removed 3 bases from V and 5 bases from J, with 10 bases in between. The CDR3 is 13 amino acids. Germline V gene sequence: CDR1 SGHTA, CDR2 FQGNSA. CDR3 coding DNA: TGTGCCAGCAGCTTTAGTACTCTCGAGACCCAGTACTTC. This translates into CASSFSTLETQYF.

The rearrangement joins TRBV4-3 to TRBJ2-1; TRBD1 is a possible D gene (5 bases). There are 13 residues in the CDR3. CDR1 and CDR2 from the germline V gene are LGHNA and YSLEER. The germline V and J ends were trimmed by 4 bases and 7 bases, with 11 bases remaining between them. The DNA of the CDR3 is TGCGCCAGCAGCCTCCGTACAGGAAATGAGCAGTTCTTC. Its translation is CASSLRTGNEQFF.